What follows are 14 T cell receptor beta chains derived from one specimen sequenced in a study of neurological immune-mediated disorders. TCRdb reprocessed the 5' RACE reads via MiXCR and lists one record per CDR3 protein. The repertoire has 50,000 or so distinct CDR3 sequences, under 3.5% of them found once; the top ten carry about 7.1%. The source material was PBMCs. The receptors stem from a woman in her fifties or sixties with multiple sclerosis.

Details on this clonotype: Just one base apart from a much larger clone, this may be a read error. The genes are TRBV7-8 and TRBJ2-5; D remains unclear. The CDR3 is 12 amino acids. Germline V gene lookup returns CDR1 SGHVS and CDR2 FQNEAQ. DNA of the CDR3: TGTGACAGCAGCTTAGGGTGGGAGACCCAGTACTTC. It codes for CDSSLGWETQYF.

At least ten counts were recorded for this clonotype. This chain uses TRBV6-5 with TRBJ1-2; TRBD1 agrees at 8 bases. The V and J ends lost 5 bases and 4 bases, in that order; junction bases with no gene match: 9. This CDR3 contains 15 residues. Germline CDR1 is MNHEY and CDR2 is SVGAGI. CDR3 in amino acids: CASSGQGGLGYGYTF. The CDR3 DNA sequence: TGTGCCAGCAGTGGACAGGGTGGTCTTGGCTATGGCTACACCTTC.

This clonotype was observed many times. V is TRBV20-1 and J is TRBJ1-1; D remains ambiguous. Germline values: CDR1 DFQATT, CDR2 SNEGSKA (reference sequence). The CDR3 runs 9 residues. Trimming took off 6 bases at V and 7 bases at J, with 6 bases between the two ends. The CDR3 DNA sequence: TGCAGTGCCAAAAGTGAAGCTTTCTTT. It specifies CSAKSEAFF.

This clonotype was seen ten or more times. The chain uses TRBV5-1 and TRBJ2-7, with 8 bases identical to TRBD2. The CDR3 is made up of 14 amino acids. V lost 8 bases and J lost 4; bases outside the gene matches: 11. CDR1 is SGHRS, CDR2 YFSETQ, per germline. This CDR3 is CASGESSGKYEQYF. For the CDR3, the DNA is TGCGCCAGTGGAGAGAGTAGCGGGAAATACGAGCAGTACTTC.

The rearrangement links TRBV28 to TRBJ2-7; 9 positions match TRBD1. The length of the CDR3 is 14 residues. Germline V CDR1 and CDR2: MDHEN, SYDVKM. V lost 2 bases and J lost 9; bases outside the gene matches: 8. The DNA for the CDR3 is TGTGCCAGCAGTTTAAACCCGGACAGGGGCGGGCAGTACTTC. This encodes CASSLNPDRGGQYF.

This clonotype was detected many times. The chain uses TRBV12-3 or TRBV12-4 and TRBJ2-2; TRBD2 matches at 13 bases. Unmatched junction bases numbered 9, after V lost 2 bases and J lost 9 bases. The length of the CDR3 is 17 residues. CDR3 bases: TGTGCCAGCAGTTTATCCCTACTAGCGGGAGGGAGGAGGGAGCTGTTTTTT. Translated: CASSLSLLAGGRRELFF.

This clonotype has a count of ten or more. The genes are TRBV5-1 and TRBJ2-5; 8 nucleotides agree with TRBD1. Germline assignment: CDR1 SGHRS and CDR2 YFSETQ. The CDR3 has 15 amino acids. CDR3 sequence: CARKPGDRPCGTQYF. In nucleotides, the CDR3 is TGCGCTAGGAAGCCTGGGGACAGGCCATGTGGGACCCAGTACTTC.

Ten or more counts support this clonotype. At one end the junction does not follow the germline gene, possibly because of a read error. The chain combines TRBV4-2 with TRBJ2-1; tentative D call: TRBD2 (6 bases). The CDR3 sequence is 14 residues long. CDR1 and CDR2 from the germline V gene are LGHNA and YNFKEQ. The DNA for the CDR3 is TGTGCCAGCAGCCACTTGAGCGCTGGGGAGGTTTTGCTCTTC. Residues: CASSHLSAGEVLLF.

This clonotype was recorded many times. The chain couples TRBV12-3 or TRBV12-4 to TRBJ2-6; perhaps TRBD2 as D (6 bases). V lost 9 bases and J lost 0, with 21 bases in between. This CDR3 spans 18 amino acids. The CDR3 region has the DNA TGTGCCAGTTGTGGCGGGGCTTTGTGTCCCTCTGGGGCCAACGTCCTGACTTTC. Protein product: CASCGGALCPSGANVLTF.

Concerning this clonotype: The conserved closing phenylalanine or tryptophan is absent in this CDR3, likely reflecting a read error. This chain uses TRBV9 with TRBJ1-5; D is perhaps TRBD1 (5 bases). The CDR3 extends over 18 amino acids. Trimming took 3 bases from V and 5 from J, leaving 24 bases between them. Germline V CDR1 and CDR2: SGDLS, YYNGEE. The DNA for the CDR3 is TGTGCCAGCAGCGCCTGGACGATACCGGGGCCTCGTCATCAGCCCCAGCATAAT. Translation gives CASSAWTIPGPRHQPQHN.

This clonotype has a count of ten or more. The CDR3 is CASSSTGNSADTQYF. The CDR3, as DNA: TGCGCCAGCAGCTCGACAGGGAATTCGGCAGATACGCAGTATTTT. The chain joins TRBV4-1 to TRBJ2-3, with TRBD1 identical over 7 bases. CDR1 and CDR2 (germline): MGHRA, YSYEKL. V dropped 5 bases and J dropped 4; count of bases not matched to a gene: 9. The CDR3 length is 15 residues.

Ten or more counts support this clonotype. The chain is built from TRBV14 and TRBJ1-1; D is uncertain. Per the germline V gene, CDR1 is SGHDN and CDR2 is FVKESK. The CDR3 totals 13 residues. Trimming stripped 1 base from V and 8 bases from J, with 11 bases between. CDR3 nucleotides: TGTGCCAGCAGCCAAGTAGCGGGTCCAGAAGCTTTCTTT. It yields the protein CASSQVAGPEAFF.

This clonotype was counted ten times or more. This chain links TRBV5-1 with TRBJ2-3; D is unclear. Looked up from germline, CDR1 is SGHRS and CDR2 is YFSETQ. Trimming left V 2 bases short and J 5 bases short, with 3 bases between. This CDR3 has 11 residues. The CDR3 spells CASSFQDTQYF. CDR3 bases: TGCGCCAGCAGCTTTCAAGATACGCAGTATTTT.

Many counts were recorded for this clonotype. The genes are TRBV7-8 and TRBJ2-3; D uncertain. CDR3 length: 15 amino acids. Trimming took 1 base from V and 2 from J, leaving 10 bases between them. Looked up from germline, CDR1 is SGHVS and CDR2 is FQNEAQ. The CDR3 sequence is CASSLGPRSTDTQYF. CDR3 DNA sequence: TGTGCCAGCAGCTTAGGACCGCGTTCCACAGATACGCAGTATTTT.